This T cell receptor (beta chain) was captured in a study of OX40 agonist ivuxolimab in advanced cancers. Study context: Patients in the trial were receiving intravenous ivuxolimab every 2 weeks, at doses of 0.01 to 10 mg/kg.

Germline lookup yields CDR1 SEHNR and CDR2 FQNEAQ (reference sequence). The CDR3 consists of 11 residues. Trimming pared 6 bases from V and 7 bases from J, leaving 9 bases between. The data were produced by immunoSEQ multiplex PCR, yet TCRdb's version contains in-frame clones alone and is incomplete. Of tens of thousands of clones listed, 91% are singletons. This clone has just a few counts. This TCR was sampled from an adult with an advanced solid tumor such as melanoma, head and neck, liver or kidney cancer. This sequence joins TRBV7-9 and TRBJ1-2, with D perhaps TRBD1 (6 bases). Sequences were derived from CD4+ or CD8+ T cells sorted from blood, sampled in a trial of the OX40 agonist ivuxolimab. The CDR3, as DNA: TGTGCCAGCAGTCCGGGGGCTGGCTACACCTTC. Translating gives CASSPGAGYTF.